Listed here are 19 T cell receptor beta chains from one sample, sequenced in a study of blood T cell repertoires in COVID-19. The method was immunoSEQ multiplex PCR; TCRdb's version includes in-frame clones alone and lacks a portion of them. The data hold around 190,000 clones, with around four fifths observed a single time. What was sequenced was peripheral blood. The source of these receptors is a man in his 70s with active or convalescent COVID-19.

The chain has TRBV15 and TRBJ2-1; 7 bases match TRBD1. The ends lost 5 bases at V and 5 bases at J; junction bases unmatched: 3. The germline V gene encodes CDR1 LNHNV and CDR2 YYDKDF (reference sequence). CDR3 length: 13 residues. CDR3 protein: CATSHRGDNEQFF. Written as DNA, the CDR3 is TGTGCCACCAGCCACAGGGGTGACAATGAGCAGTTCTTC.

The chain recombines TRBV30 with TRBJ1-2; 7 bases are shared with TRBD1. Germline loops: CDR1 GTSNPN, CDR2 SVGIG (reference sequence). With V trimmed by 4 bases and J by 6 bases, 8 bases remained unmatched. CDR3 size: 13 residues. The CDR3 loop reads CAWNDRVTDGYTF. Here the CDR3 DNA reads TGTGCCTGGAACGACAGGGTTACGGATGGCTACACCTTC.

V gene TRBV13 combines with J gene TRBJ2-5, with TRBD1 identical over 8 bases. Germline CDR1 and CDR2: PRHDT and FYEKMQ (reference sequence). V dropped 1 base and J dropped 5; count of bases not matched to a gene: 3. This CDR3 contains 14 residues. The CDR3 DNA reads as TGTGCCAGCAGCTTAGCAGGGGGCAGGGAGACCCAGTACTTC. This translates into CASSLAGGRETQYF.

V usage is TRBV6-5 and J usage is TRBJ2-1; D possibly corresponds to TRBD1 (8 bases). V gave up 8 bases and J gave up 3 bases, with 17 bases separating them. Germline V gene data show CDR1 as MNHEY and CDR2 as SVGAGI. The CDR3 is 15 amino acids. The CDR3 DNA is TGTGCCAGCCACAGGGGGGGGACATACTACAATGAGCAGTTCTTC. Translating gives CASHRGGTYYNEQFF.

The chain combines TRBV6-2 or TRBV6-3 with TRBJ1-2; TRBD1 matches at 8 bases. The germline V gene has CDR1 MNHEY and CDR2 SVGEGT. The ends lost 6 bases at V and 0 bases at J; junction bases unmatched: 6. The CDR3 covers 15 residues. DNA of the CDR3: TGTGCCAGCAGCTCGGGACAGGTTTCTAACTATGGCTACACCTTC. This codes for CASSSGQVSNYGYTF.

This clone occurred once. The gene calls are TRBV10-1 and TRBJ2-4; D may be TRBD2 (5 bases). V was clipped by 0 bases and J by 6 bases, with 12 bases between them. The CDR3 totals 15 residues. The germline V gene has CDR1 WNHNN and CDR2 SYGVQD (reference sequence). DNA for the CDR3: TGCGCCAGCAGTGAGTCGGGGAGAGGCCCAAACATTCAGTACTTC. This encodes CASSESGRGPNIQYF.

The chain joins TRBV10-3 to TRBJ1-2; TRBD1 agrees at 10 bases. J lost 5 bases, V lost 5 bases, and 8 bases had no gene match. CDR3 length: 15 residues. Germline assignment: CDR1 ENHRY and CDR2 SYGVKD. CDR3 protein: CAISTVTGGGYGYTF. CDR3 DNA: TGTGCCATCAGTACCGTGACAGGGGGCGGGTATGGCTACACCTTC.

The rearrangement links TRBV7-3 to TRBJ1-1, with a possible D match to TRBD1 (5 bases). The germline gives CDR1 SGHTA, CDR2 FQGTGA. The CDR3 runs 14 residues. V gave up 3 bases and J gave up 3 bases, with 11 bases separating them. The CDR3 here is CASSFSPTDTEAFF. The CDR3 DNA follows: TGTGCCAGCAGCTTCAGTCCGACAGACACTGAAGCTTTCTTT.

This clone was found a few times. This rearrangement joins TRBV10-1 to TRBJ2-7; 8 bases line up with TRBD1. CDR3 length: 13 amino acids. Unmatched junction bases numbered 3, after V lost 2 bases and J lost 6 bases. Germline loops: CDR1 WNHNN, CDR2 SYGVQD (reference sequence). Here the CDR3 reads CASSETDRAEQYF. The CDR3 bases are TGCGCCAGCAGTGAGACGGACAGGGCCGAGCAGTACTTC.

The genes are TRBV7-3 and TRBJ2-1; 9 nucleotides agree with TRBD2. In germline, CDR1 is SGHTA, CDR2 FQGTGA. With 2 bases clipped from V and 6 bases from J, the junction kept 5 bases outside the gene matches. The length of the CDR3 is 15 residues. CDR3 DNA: TGTGCCAGCAGCTTAGGACTAGCGCTGAGCAATGAGCAGTTCTTC. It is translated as CASSLGLALSNEQFF.

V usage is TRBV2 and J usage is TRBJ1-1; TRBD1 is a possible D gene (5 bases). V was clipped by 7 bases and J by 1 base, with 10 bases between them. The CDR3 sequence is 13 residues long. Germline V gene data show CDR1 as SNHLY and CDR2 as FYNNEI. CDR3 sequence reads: CASISRENTEAFF. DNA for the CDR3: TGTGCCAGCATTTCCAGGGAGAACACTGAAGCTTTCTTT.

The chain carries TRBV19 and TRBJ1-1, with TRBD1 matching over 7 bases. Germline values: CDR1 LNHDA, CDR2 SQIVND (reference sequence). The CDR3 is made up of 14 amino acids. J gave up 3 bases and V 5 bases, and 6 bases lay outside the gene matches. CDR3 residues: CASSPGQDHTEAFF. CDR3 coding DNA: TGTGCCAGTAGTCCCGGACAGGACCACACTGAAGCTTTCTTT.

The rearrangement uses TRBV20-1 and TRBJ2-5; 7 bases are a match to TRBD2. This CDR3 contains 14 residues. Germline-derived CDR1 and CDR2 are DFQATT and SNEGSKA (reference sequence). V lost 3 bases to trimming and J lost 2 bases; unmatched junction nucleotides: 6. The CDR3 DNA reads TGCAGTGCTAGTGAGTCTAGCGGACAAGAGACCCAGTACTTC. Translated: CSASESSGQETQYF.

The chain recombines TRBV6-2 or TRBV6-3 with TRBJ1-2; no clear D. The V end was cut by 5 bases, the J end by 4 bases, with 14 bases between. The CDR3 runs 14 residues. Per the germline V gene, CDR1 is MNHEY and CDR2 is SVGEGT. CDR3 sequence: CASSRTGNFYGYTF. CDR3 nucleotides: TGTGCCAGCAGTAGAACCGGGAACTTCTATGGCTACACCTTC.

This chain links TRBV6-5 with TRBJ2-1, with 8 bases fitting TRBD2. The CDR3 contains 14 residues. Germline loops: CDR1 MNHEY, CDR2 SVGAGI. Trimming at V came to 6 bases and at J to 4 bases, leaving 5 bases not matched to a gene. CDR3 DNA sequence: TGTGCCAGCAGAGAGCGGGGGACTTACAATGAGCAGTTCTTC. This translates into CASRERGTYNEQFF.

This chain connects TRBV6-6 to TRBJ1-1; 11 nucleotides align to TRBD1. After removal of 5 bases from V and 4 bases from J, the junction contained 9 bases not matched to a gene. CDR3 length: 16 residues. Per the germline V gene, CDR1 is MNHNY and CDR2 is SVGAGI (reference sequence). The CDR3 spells CASSGQGARVGTEAFF. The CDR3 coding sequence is TGTGCCAGCAGTGGACAGGGGGCGCGGGTAGGCACTGAAGCTTTCTTT.

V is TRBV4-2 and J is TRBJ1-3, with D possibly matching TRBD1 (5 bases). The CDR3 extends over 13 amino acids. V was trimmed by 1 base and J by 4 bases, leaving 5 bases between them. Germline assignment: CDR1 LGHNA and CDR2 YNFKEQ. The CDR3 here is CASSQGQGNTIYF. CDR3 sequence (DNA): TGTGCCAGCAGCCAAGGACAGGGAAACACCATATATTTT.

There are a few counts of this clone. Here the CDR3 reads CASSRDRGGYEQYF. CDR3 nucleotide sequence: TGCGCCAGCAGCAGGGACAGGGGAGGCTACGAGCAGTACTTC. The rearrangement joins TRBV5-1 to TRBJ2-7; 10 bases line up with TRBD1. The V gene's germline CDR1 is SGHRS and CDR2 YFSETQ. The CDR3 runs 14 residues. Trimming removed 4 bases from V and 3 bases from J; junction bases left unmatched: 4.

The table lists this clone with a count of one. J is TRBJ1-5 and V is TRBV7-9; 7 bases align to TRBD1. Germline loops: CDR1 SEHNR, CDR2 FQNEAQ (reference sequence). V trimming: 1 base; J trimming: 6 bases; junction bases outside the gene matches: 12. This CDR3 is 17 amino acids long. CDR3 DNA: TGTGCCAGCAGCTTAGGGAACAGGGGATTAGAAGGTCAGCCCCAGCATTTT. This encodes CASSLGNRGLEGQPQHF.